What follows are 2 T cell receptor beta chains derived from one specimen sequenced in a study of memory CD4+ T cells and cytomegalovirus serostatus. Repertoires were generated with immunoSEQ multiplex PCR, while TCRdb's copy carries only in-frame clones and drops some. The table shows 45,000 to 65,000 clones, with around 83% occurring only once. Single viable CD3+CD4+CD8-CD45RO+ cells were sorted as the memory CD4+ T cells. Sequenced sample: memory CD4+ T cells from blood. All receptors derive from an adult in good health and CMV-seropositive.

V usage is TRBV5-1 and J usage is TRBJ1-1; TRBD1 might be the D (5 bases). Germline V gene sequence: CDR1 SGHRS, CDR2 YFSETQ. The CDR3 loop spans 16 amino acids. V lost 0 bases to trimming and J lost 0 bases, with 12 bases between them. Here the CDR3 reads CASSLGTQSLNTEAFF. The CDR3 nucleotides are TGCGCCAGCAGCTTGGGGACACAAAGTTTGAACACTGAAGCTTTCTTT. Based on the CDR3 plus reference TRBV5-1 and TRBJ1-1, the full variable domain is KAGVTQTPRYLIKTRGQQVTLSCSPISGHRSVSWYQQTPGQGLQFLFEYFSETQRNKGNFPGRFSGRQFSNSRSEMNVSTLELGDSALYLCASSLGTQSLNTEAFFGQGTRLTVV.

This chain uses TRBV27 with TRBJ2-5; 8 positions match TRBD2. Germline loops: CDR1 MNHEY, CDR2 SMNVEV (reference sequence). The CDR3 contains 19 residues. With 10 bases clipped from V and 1 base from J, the junction kept 23 bases outside the gene matches. The CDR3 bases are TGTGCCACCTTAGGGGGGAAGCGGGGGCGGGAGGAATCCCAAGAGACCCAGTACTTC. Translation gives CATLGGKRGREESQETQYF.